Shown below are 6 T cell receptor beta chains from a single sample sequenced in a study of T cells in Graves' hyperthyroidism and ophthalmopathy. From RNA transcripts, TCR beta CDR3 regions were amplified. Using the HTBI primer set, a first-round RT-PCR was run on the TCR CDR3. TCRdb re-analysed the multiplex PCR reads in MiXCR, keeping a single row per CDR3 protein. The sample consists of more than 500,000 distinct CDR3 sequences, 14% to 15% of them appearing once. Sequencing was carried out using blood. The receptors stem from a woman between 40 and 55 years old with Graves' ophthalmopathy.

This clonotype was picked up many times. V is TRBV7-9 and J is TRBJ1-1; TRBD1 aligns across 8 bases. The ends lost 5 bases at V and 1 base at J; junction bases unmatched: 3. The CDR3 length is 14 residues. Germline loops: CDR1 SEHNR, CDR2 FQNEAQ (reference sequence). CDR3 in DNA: TGTGCCAGCAGCAAAGACAGGGGGAACACTGAAGCTTTCTTT. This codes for CASSKDRGNTEAFF.

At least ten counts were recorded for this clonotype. DNA for the CDR3: TGCAGTGCTAGAGATATACTAACAGGCTCCTACGAGCAGTACTTC. This translates into CSARDILTGSYEQYF. This chain connects TRBV20-1 to TRBJ2-7; the D gene is possibly TRBD1 (5 bases). Trimming shortened V by 0 bases and J by 0 bases, and 12 bases separated the two germline ends. CDR1 and CDR2 (germline): DFQATT, SNEGSKA (reference sequence). This CDR3 is built from 15 residues.

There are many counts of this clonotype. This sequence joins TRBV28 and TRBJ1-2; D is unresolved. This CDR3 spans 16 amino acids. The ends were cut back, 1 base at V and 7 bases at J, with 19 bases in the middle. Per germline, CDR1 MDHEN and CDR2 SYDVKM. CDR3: CASSLSARRIGVGYTF. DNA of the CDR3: TGTGCCAGCAGTTTATCCGCCCGGCGGATCGGGGTTGGCTACACCTTC.

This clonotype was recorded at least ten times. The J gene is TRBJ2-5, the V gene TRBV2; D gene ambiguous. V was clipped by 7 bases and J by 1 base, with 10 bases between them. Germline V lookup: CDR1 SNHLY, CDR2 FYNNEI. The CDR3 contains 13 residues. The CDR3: CASNIVVQETQYF. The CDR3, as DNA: TGTGCCAGCAATATAGTAGTCCAAGAGACCCAGTACTTC.

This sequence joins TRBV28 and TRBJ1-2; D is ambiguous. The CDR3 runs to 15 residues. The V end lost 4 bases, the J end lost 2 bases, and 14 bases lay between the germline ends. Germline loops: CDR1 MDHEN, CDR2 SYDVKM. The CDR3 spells CASSSESHFNYGYTF. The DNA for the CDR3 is TGTGCCAGCAGTTCTGAGAGCCACTTCAACTATGGCTACACCTTC.

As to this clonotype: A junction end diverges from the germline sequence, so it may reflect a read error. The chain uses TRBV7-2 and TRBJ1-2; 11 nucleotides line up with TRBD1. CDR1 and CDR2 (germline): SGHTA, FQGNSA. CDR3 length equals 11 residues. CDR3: CASSPRDRGYF. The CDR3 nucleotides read TGTGCCAGCAGCCCCCGGGACAGGGGGTATTTC.